The clone carrying this T cell receptor (beta chain) was detected a few times. Its antigen is as yet unknown. These data come from a study of blood T cells in healthy people across ages. Study-level points and caveats: Because donor CMV status was unknown, expanded clonotype changes were possibly confounded.

A J-beta primer mix and a sample-barcoded 5' primer were used in a second PCR of about 7 to 12 cycles. TCRdb reanalysed the 5' RACE reads using MiXCR and keeps one entry per CDR3 protein. The sample has about 400,000 distinct CDR3 sequences, about 49% seen once. Germline V gene data show CDR1 as LGHDT and CDR2 as YNNKEL (reference sequence). The CDR3 consists of 14 residues. J gave up 6 bases and V 1 base, and 5 bases lay outside the gene matches. This clonotype was sampled from a man in his sixties in good health. The chain uses TRBV3-1 and TRBJ2-7; 8 bases line up with TRBD1. The sequencing sample was made of blood. The CDR3 DNA is TGTGCCAGCAGCCAAGCAGGGACAGGTGGCGAGCAGTACTTC. Residues: CASSQAGTGGEQYF.